The 5 T cell receptor beta chains listed next were all sequenced from one sample in a study of shared clonotypes between healthy human individuals. Method: immunoSEQ multiplex PCR; TCRdb's copy keeps in-frame clones and lacks some. In the table there are some 200,000 clones, 85% to 95% of which are singletons. Sequenced input: naive CD4+ T cells sorted from blood. Subset: CD45RA+ positively selected. The source is a woman between 25 and 40 years old in good health.

This chain uses TRBV18 with TRBJ1-2, with 7 bases lining up with TRBD1. From germline, CDR1 is KGHSH and CDR2 LQKENI. This CDR3 spans 14 amino acids. Trimming cost V 2 bases and J 5 bases; bases outside gene matches: 5. CDR3 coding DNA: TGTGCCAGCTCACCAGTACAGGGGAGGTATGGCTACACCTTC. Translating it yields CASSPVQGRYGYTF.

The V and J genes are TRBV30 and TRBJ1-4, with D maybe TRBD1 (5 bases). The CDR3 is 21 residues long. Germline CDR1 is GTSNPN and CDR2 is SVGIG (reference sequence). V dropped 0 bases and J dropped 0 bases, with 26 bases sitting between them. The CDR3 DNA follows: TGTGCCTGGAGTGTACTACATATACTCGGGACTGCGGTTGCAACTAATGAAAAACTGTTTTTT. Protein: CAWSVLHILGTAVATNEKLFF.

This chain links TRBV5-8 with TRBJ1-2; the D is unclear. CDR3 length equals 12 residues. V was shortened by 2 bases and J by 8 bases, with 10 bases between the two germline ends. Germline lookup yields CDR1 SGHTS and CDR2 YDEGEE. The CDR3 is CASSFGVRGYTF. Written as DNA, the CDR3 is TGTGCCAGCAGCTTTGGGGTACGGGGCTACACCTTC.

V is TRBV28 and J is TRBJ1-3; maybe TRBD1 (5 bases). Germline V gene lookup returns CDR1 MDHEN and CDR2 SYDVKM. Trimming pared 8 bases from V and 1 base from J, leaving 12 bases between. CDR3 length: 14 residues. The DNA of the CDR3 is TGTGCCAGCTGGGGGGATAGATCTGGAAACACCATATATTTT. This sequence encodes CASWGDRSGNTIYF. Using reference TRBV28 and TRBJ1-3 for the parts outside the CDR3, the full variable domain is DVKVTQSSRYLVKRTGEKVFLECVQDMDHENMFWYRQDPGLGLRLIYFSYDVKMKEKGDIPEGYSVSREKKERFSLILESASTNQTSMYLCASWGDRSGNTIYFGEGSWLTVV.

V is TRBV5-1 and J is TRBJ2-3; D is uncertain. Germline values: CDR1 SGHRS, CDR2 YFSETQ. The CDR3 totals 14 residues. V was cut by 0 bases and J by 0 bases, with 5 bases left in between. CDR3 DNA sequence: TGCGCCAGCAGCTTGGACGGTAGCACAGATACGCAGTATTTT. The encoded protein is CASSLDGSTDTQYF.